This TCR beta chain was profiled in a study of T cell changes during pregnancy in multiple sclerosis. TCRdb's table, derived via immunoSEQ multiplex PCR, lists solely in-frame clones and lacks some. The profile covers tens of thousands of clones, with 80% to 90% appearing a single time and 8.3% taken by the ten largest. This CDR3 is built from 16 residues. With 0 bases removed from V and 0 bases from J, the gap between germline ends came to 12 bases. Germline CDR1 SGHAT, CDR2 FQNNGV. The chain recombines TRBV11-2 with TRBJ2-7; D possibly corresponds to TRBD2 (6 bases). This receptor was obtained from a female donor with multiple sclerosis, enrolled in a pregnancy study. The material was CD8+ T cells from peripheral blood mononuclear cells, obtained in the second trimester of pregnancy. CDR3 nucleotides: TGTGCCAGCAGCTTAGAAATTAGCGGTTCCTCCTACGAGCAGTACTTC. This sequence encodes CASSLEISGSSYEQYF.